Following are 13 T cell receptor beta chains from one sample sequenced in a study of CD8+CD57+ T cells in acquired aplastic anemia. Sequenced patients had shown CD8+CD57+ cell expansion by flow cytometry. TCR beta VDJ and CDR3 profiles were obtained from a genomic DNA template. In TCRdb, the reads were re-called with MiXCR into one record per CDR3 protein. The table has around 220,000 distinct CDR3 sequences, less than 60% seen once; the top ten hold 15% to 20%. Sequencing used sorted CD4+, CD8+, or CD8+CD57+ T cells (not recorded which) from PBMCs. The receptor set was obtained from a human donor with aplastic anemia.

This chain uses TRBV7-8 with TRBJ1-4, with 8 nucleotides matching TRBD1. V shed 5 bases and J 2 bases; nucleotides not matched to a gene: 4. The CDR3 contains 15 residues. Germline V gene sequence: CDR1 SGHVS, CDR2 FQNEAQ. CDR3 sequence: CASSPQGVTNEKLFF. DNA for the CDR3: TGTGCCAGCAGCCCACAGGGGGTGACTAATGAAAAACTGTTTTTT.

This chain uses TRBV20-1 with TRBJ2-5; no clear D. The CDR3 has 13 amino acids. V gave up 6 bases and J gave up 5 bases, with 16 bases separating them. CDR1 DFQATT and CDR2 SNEGSKA come from the germline V gene (reference sequence). CDR3 sequence: CSAPLLATETQYF. The CDR3 coding sequence is TGCAGTGCCCCGTTATTGGCCACGGAGACCCAGTACTTC.

This clonotype was counted between two and nine times. The chain links TRBV10-2 to TRBJ1-2, with no clear D. Trimming took off 4 bases at V and 7 bases at J, with 13 bases between the two ends. The germline gives CDR1 WSHSY, CDR2 SAAADI. The CDR3 totals 13 residues. The CDR3 region is CASSVGPEGGYTF. The CDR3 DNA is TGCGCCAGCAGTGTCGGTCCGGAGGGTGGCTACACCTTC.

Remarks on this clonotype: The junction and the germline gene differ at one end; a read error may be behind it. This sequence joins TRBV7-3 and TRBJ2-6, with D possibly TRBD2 on 6 matching bases. This CDR3 has 15 residues. The V gene's germline CDR1 is SGHTA and CDR2 FQGTGA. The DNA for the CDR3 is TGTGCCAGCAGCTCCGGGGGAACTGGGGCCAACGTCCTGACCTTC. Protein product: CASSSGGTGANVLTF.

This clonotype showed up just once. J is TRBJ2-7 and V is TRBV11-3; D assignment may be TRBD1 or TRBD2 (5 bases each). The germline V and J ends were trimmed by 0 bases and 7 bases, with 13 bases remaining between them. Germline V gene data show CDR1 as SGHNT and CDR2 as YENEEA. The CDR3 is made up of 14 amino acids. The CDR3 bases are TGTGCCAGCAGCTTAGAAGGAGCATGGGGGGAGCAGTACTTC. It encodes CASSLEGAWGEQYF.

This clonotype was found many times. The J gene is TRBJ1-5, the V gene TRBV6-5; D gene uncertain. Germline lookup yields CDR1 MNHEY and CDR2 SVGAGI. The CDR3 extends over 14 amino acids. Trimming stripped 4 bases from V and 4 bases from J, with 11 bases between. The CDR3 loop is CASSSILGNQPQHF. CDR3 DNA sequence: TGTGCCAGCAGTTCTATACTGGGGAATCAGCCCCAGCATTTT.

Regarding this clonotype: Since no conserved phenylalanine or tryptophan closes the CDR3, a read error is the likely cause. V usage is TRBV15 and J usage is TRBJ1-5; D is uncertain. Trimming removed 1 base at V and 0 bases at J, with 10 bases between. The germline V gene has CDR1 LNHNV and CDR2 YYDKDF (reference sequence). The CDR3 is made up of 16 amino acids. Written as DNA, the CDR3 is TGTGCCACCAGCAGAGGTCGAGGCGGTAGCAATCAGCCCCAGCATCTT. It codes for CATSRGRGGSNQPQHL.

The chain links TRBV7-9 to TRBJ1-1; a weak D match, TRBD1 (5 bases). In germline, CDR1 is SEHNR, CDR2 FQNEAQ (reference sequence). V was cut by 2 bases and J by 1 base, with 17 bases left in between. This CDR3 has 17 amino acids. CDR3 amino acids: CASSLKRLGTANTEAFF. In DNA form, the CDR3 reads TGTGCCAGCAGCTTAAAACGTCTTGGGACGGCGAACACTGAAGCTTTCTTT.

About this clonotype itself: Since no conserved phenylalanine or tryptophan closes the CDR3, a read error is the likely cause. This rearrangement joins TRBV10-2 to TRBJ1-2; D not resolved. Looked up from germline, CDR1 is WSHSY and CDR2 is SAAADI. The germline V and J ends were trimmed by 0 bases and 8 bases, with 10 bases remaining between them. The CDR3 has 13 amino acids. In DNA, the CDR3 is TGCGCCAGCAGTGAGTCGACGGCACGGGGCTACACCCTC. As protein: CASSESTARGYTL.

This chain links TRBV4-2 with TRBJ2-1; TRBD2 aligns across 10 bases. This CDR3 region has 16 residues. The V gene end was trimmed by 3 bases and the J gene end by 7 bases; junction bases not matched to a gene: 9. Germline lookup yields CDR1 LGHNA and CDR2 YNFKEQ. The CDR3 coding sequence is TGTGCCAGCAGCCACCCAGCGGGGGGGATAAAAAATGAGCAGTTCTTC. Its translation: CASSHPAGGIKNEQFF.

This clonotype was seen a single time. The chain has TRBV19 and TRBJ1-1; 7 nucleotides agree with TRBD1. This CDR3 contains 13 residues. V lost 5 bases and J lost 7; bases outside the gene matches: 7. Per germline, CDR1 LNHDA and CDR2 SQIVND (reference sequence). In DNA, the CDR3 is TGTGCCAGTAGTCTCGACAGGGTGGGTGAAGCTTTCTTT. It translates to CASSLDRVGEAFF.

About this clonotype: A much larger clone lies a single base off, so this may be a read error. The chain couples TRBV5-1 to TRBJ1-1; TRBD1 matches 9 bases. This CDR3 contains 13 residues. Germline values: CDR1 SGHRS, CDR2 YFSETQ. CDR3 sequence reads: CASSLTGGRQALF. Written as DNA, the CDR3 is TGCGCCAGCAGCTTGACAGGGGGCCGGCAAGCTCTCTTT.

This clonotype was picked up a small number of times. The rearrangement uses TRBV4-2 and TRBJ1-5, with no clear D. The CDR3 contains 14 residues. Per germline, CDR1 LGHNA and CDR2 YNFKEQ. Deletions cut 0 bases from V and 1 base from J, with 4 bases between. This CDR3 is CASSQDDSNQPQHF. The CDR3 DNA follows: TGTGCCAGCAGCCAAGACGACAGCAATCAGCCCCAGCATTTT.